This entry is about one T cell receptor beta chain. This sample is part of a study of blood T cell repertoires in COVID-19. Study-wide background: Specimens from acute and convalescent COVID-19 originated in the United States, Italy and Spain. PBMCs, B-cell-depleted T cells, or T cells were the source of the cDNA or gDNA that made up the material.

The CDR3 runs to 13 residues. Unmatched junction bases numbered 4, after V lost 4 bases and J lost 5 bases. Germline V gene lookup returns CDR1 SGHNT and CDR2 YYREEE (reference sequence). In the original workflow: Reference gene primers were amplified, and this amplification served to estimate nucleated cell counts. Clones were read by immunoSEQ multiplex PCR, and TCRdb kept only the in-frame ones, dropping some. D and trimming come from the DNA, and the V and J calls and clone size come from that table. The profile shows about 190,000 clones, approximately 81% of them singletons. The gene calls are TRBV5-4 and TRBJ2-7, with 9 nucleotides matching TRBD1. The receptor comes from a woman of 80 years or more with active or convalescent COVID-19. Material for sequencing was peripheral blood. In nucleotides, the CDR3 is TGTGCCAGCAGCGTCGGACAGGGGAACGAGCAGTACTTC. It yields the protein CASSVGQGNEQYF.